These 12 T cell receptor beta chains originate from one sample sequenced in a study of Graves' ophthalmopathy and Graves' hyperthyroidism. Researchers took RNA transcripts and amplified TCR beta CDR3 regions from them. Following a first-round RT-PCR that used HTBI primers, a second-round multiplex PCR was carried out. TCRdb re-called the multiplex PCR reads with MiXCR, one entry per CDR3 protein. The sample consists of fewer than 350,000 distinct CDR3 sequences, roughly a sixth of them appearing once. The specimen was peripheral blood. These receptors were taken from an adult man with Graves' ophthalmopathy.

This clonotype was observed at least ten times. This chain uses TRBV11-2 with TRBJ1-2; unclear D gene. Germline-derived CDR1 and CDR2 are SGHAT and FQNNGV. The CDR3 has 14 amino acids. Trimming left V 0 bases short and J 14 bases short, with 19 bases between. The CDR3 sequence is CASSLDFGDNFGTF. CDR3 coding DNA: TGTGCCAGCAGCTTAGATTTCGGCGACAATTTTGGGACCTTC.

This clonotype was detected many times. The gene calls are TRBV20-1 and TRBJ2-7, with a tentative D call TRBD1 (6 bases). Germline values: CDR1 DFQATT, CDR2 SNEGSKA (reference sequence). V was pared by 8 bases and J by 4 bases, with 18 bases between. CDR3 length: 13 amino acids. The CDR3 DNA sequence: TGCAGTCCTGAGCACCGGGACAATTACGAGCAGTACTTC. Translated, it gives CSPEHRDNYEQYF.

This clonotype was observed many times. This chain links TRBV19 with TRBJ1-6; 9 nucleotides line up with TRBD1. CDR3 length: 17 amino acids. V trimming: 5 bases; J trimming: 9 bases; junction bases outside the gene matches: 14. Germline V lookup: CDR1 LNHDA, CDR2 SQIVND (reference sequence). The CDR3 reads CASSLPGQGVPGSPLHF. In nucleotides, the CDR3 is TGTGCCAGTAGTTTGCCGGGACAGGGAGTACCCGGTTCACCCCTCCACTTT.

This clonotype was seen many times. The rearrangement links TRBV19 to TRBJ1-1, with no clear D. CDR1 and CDR2 (germline): LNHDA, SQIVND (reference sequence). The CDR3 runs to 13 residues. The V and J ends lost 9 bases and 6 bases respectively, with 17 bases between them. The CDR3 DNA is TGTGCCAGCCTCGGGGTCCATGACCCTGAAGCTTTCTTT. It encodes CASLGVHDPEAFF. The whole variable domain, filled in from reference TRBV19 and TRBJ1-1, reads DGGITQSPKYLFRKEGQNVTLSCEQNLNHDAMYWYRQDPGQGLRLIYYSQIVNDFQKGDIAEGYSVSREKKESFPLTVTSAQKNPTAFYLCASLGVHDPEAFFGQGTRLTVV.

The chain carries TRBV28 and TRBJ1-1; D remains ambiguous. The CDR3 covers 14 residues. Trimming took off 8 bases at V and 0 bases at J, with 13 bases between the two ends. Germline V lookup: CDR1 MDHEN, CDR2 SYDVKM. This chain's CDR3 is CASWKSLMNTEAFF. In nucleotides, the CDR3 is TGTGCCAGCTGGAAGAGTTTGATGAACACTGAAGCTTTCTTT.

The gene calls are TRBV7-8 and TRBJ1-6; no clear D gene. V was trimmed by 4 bases and J by 9 bases, leaving 4 bases between them. The CDR3 sequence is 11 residues long. Germline CDR1 and CDR2: SGHVS and FQNEAQ. DNA of the CDR3: TGTGCCAGCAGCTCCGGTTCACCCCTCCACTTT. Translating it yields CASSSGSPLHF.

This clonotype was seen at least ten times. The chain recombines TRBV7-9 with TRBJ2-5; D may be TRBD1 (5 bases). The V end was cut by 0 bases, the J end by 1 base, with 6 bases between. The CDR3 covers 14 residues. CDR1 is SEHNR and CDR2 is FQNEAQ in the germline V gene (reference sequence). The DNA for the CDR3 is TGTGCCAGCAGCTTAGCGACAGCCCAAGAGACCCAGTACTTC. Translating gives CASSLATAQETQYF.

The chain couples TRBV20-1 to TRBJ1-1; 7 bases line up with TRBD1. This CDR3 comprises 13 residues. CDR1 and CDR2 (germline): DFQATT, SNEGSKA (reference sequence). With V trimmed by 7 bases and J by 1 base, 6 bases remained unmatched. The CDR3: CSVSRGQNTEAFF. CDR3 coding DNA: TGCAGTGTTTCTAGGGGGCAGAACACTGAAGCTTTCTTT.

This clonotype occurred many times. The chain recombines TRBV5-4 with TRBJ2-2; TRBD2 aligns across 7 bases. This CDR3 has 16 amino acids. The J segment lost 1 base and the V segment lost 3 bases, leaving 6 bases of the junction unmatched. The germline gives CDR1 SGHNT, CDR2 YYREEE (reference sequence). CDR3 sequence (DNA): TGTGCCAGCAGCTCCCTCATAGCGGGGAACACCGGGGAGCTGTTTTTT. This gives the protein CASSSLIAGNTGELFF.

At least ten counts were recorded for this clonotype. The gene calls are TRBV30 and TRBJ1-1, with 10 nucleotides matching TRBD1. This CDR3 has 13 amino acids. Germline V gene lookup returns CDR1 GTSNPN and CDR2 SVGIG (reference sequence). V was clipped by 4 bases and J by 5 bases; unmatched bases: 4. In DNA form, the CDR3 reads TGTGCCTGGACCAGACAGGGGGCGACTGAAGCTTTCTTT. Residues: CAWTRQGATEAFF.

The table lists this clonotype with a few counts. The genes are TRBV20-1 and TRBJ1-5; no reliable D call. This CDR3 is 18 amino acids long. Germline CDR1 reads DFQATT; CDR2 reads SNEGSKA (reference sequence). V lost 1 base and J lost 4, with 23 bases in between. The CDR3 protein is CSARAHGVSYRENQPQHF. In nucleotides, the CDR3 is TGCAGTGCTAGAGCCCATGGGGTCTCTTACCGGGAAAATCAGCCCCAGCATTTT.

This clonotype showed up many times. The chain recombines TRBV20-1 with TRBJ1-2; tentative D call: TRBD1 (6 bases). CDR3 length: 14 amino acids. V was trimmed by 6 bases and J by 3 bases, leaving 17 bases between them. Looked up from germline, CDR1 is DFQATT and CDR2 is SNEGSKA (reference sequence). The CDR3 DNA follows: TGCAGTGCGAGCACAGGGTCGGCTCACTATGGCTACACCTTC. Protein sequence: CSASTGSAHYGYTF.